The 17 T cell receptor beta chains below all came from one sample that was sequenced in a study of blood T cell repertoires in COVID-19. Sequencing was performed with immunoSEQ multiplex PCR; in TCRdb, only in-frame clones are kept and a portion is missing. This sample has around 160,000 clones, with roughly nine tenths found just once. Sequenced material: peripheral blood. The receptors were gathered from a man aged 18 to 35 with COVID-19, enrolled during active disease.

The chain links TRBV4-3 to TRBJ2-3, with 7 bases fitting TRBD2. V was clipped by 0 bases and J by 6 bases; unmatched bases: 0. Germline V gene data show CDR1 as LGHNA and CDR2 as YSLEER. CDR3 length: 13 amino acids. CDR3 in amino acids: CASSQDGGDTQYF. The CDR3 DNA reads TGCGCCAGCAGCCAAGACGGGGGGGATACGCAGTATTTT.

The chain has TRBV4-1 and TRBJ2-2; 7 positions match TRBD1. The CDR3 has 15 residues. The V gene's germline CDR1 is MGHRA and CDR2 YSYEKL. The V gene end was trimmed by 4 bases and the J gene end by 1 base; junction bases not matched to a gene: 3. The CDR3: CASSPGQVNTGELFF. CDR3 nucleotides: TGCGCCAGCAGCCCAGGACAGGTGAACACCGGGGAGCTGTTTTTT.

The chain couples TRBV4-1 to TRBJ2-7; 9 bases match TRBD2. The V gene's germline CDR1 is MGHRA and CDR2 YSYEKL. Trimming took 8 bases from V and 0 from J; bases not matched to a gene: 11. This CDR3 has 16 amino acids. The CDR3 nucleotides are TGCGCCAGCTGCCCCCACCCTAGCGGGAACTCCTACGAGCAGTACTTC. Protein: CASCPHPSGNSYEQYF.

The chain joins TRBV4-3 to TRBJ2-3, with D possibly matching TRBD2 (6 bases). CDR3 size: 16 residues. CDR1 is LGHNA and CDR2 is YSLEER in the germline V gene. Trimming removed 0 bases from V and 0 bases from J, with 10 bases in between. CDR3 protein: CASSQEVADSTDTQYF. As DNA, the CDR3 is TGCGCCAGCAGCCAAGAAGTAGCGGACAGCACAGATACGCAGTATTTT.

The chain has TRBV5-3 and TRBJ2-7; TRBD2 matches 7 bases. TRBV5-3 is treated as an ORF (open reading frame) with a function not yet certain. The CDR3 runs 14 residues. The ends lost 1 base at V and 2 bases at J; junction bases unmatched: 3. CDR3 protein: CARSLRGEAYEQYF. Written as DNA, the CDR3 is TGTGCCAGAAGCTTGCGGGGGGAAGCCTACGAGCAGTACTTC.

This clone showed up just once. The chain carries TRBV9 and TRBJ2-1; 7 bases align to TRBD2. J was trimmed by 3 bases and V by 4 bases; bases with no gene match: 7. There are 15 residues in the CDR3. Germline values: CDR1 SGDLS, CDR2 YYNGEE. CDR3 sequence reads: CASSMGLPIYNEQFF. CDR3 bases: TGTGCCAGCAGCATGGGACTACCCATCTACAATGAGCAGTTCTTC.

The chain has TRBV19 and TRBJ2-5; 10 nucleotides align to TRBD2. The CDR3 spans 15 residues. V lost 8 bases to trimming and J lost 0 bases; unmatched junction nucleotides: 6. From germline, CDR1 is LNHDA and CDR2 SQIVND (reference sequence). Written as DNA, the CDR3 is TGTGCCAGTGCCGCGGGACTAGCGTACCAAGAGACCCAGTACTTC. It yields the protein CASAAGLAYQETQYF.

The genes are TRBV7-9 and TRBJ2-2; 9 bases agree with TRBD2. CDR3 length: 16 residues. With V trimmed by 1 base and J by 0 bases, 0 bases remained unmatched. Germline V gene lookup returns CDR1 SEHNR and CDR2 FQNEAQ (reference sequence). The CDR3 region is CASSLGLAANTGELFF. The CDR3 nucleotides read TGTGCCAGCAGCTTAGGACTAGCGGCGAACACCGGGGAGCTGTTTTTT.

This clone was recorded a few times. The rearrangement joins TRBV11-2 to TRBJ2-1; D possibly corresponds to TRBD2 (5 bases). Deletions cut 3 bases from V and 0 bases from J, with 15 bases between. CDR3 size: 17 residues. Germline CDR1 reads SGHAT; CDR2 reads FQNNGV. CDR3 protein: CASSFSGLASSYNEQFF. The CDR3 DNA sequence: TGTGCCAGCAGCTTCTCCGGACTCGCGAGCTCCTACAATGAGCAGTTCTTC.

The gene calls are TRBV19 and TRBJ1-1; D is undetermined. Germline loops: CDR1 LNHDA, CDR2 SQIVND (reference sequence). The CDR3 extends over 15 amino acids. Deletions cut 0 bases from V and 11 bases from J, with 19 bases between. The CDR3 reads CASSIDHENPLFAFF. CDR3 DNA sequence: TGTGCCAGTAGTATAGATCACGAGAACCCATTATTTGCTTTCTTT.

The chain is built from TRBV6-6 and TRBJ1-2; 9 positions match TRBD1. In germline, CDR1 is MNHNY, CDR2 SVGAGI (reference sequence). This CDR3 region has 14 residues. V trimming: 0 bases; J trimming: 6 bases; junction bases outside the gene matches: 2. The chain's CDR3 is CASSYSDRGNGYTF. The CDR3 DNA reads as TGTGCCAGCAGTTACTCGGACAGGGGAAATGGCTACACCTTC.

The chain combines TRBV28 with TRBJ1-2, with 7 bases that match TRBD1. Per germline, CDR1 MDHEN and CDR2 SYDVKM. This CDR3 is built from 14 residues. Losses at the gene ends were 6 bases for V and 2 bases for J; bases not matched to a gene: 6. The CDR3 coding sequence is TGTGCCAGCAGATCCGGACAGGTGAACTATGGCTACACCTTC. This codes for CASRSGQVNYGYTF.

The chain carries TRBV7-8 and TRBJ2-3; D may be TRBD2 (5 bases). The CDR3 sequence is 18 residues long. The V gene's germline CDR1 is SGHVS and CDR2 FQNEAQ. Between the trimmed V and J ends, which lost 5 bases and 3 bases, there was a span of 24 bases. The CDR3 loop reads CASSTRSRGSRRTDTQYF. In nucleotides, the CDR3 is TGTGCCAGCAGCACTCGCAGCCGGGGATCGAGGCGTACAGATACGCAGTATTTT.

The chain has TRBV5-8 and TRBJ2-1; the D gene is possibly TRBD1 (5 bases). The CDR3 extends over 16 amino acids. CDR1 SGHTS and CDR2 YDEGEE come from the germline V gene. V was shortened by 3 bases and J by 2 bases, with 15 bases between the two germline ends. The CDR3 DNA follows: TGTGCCAGCAGCTCAAGAAGGGGAATTGCCTACAATGAGCAGTTCTTC. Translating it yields CASSSRRGIAYNEQFF.

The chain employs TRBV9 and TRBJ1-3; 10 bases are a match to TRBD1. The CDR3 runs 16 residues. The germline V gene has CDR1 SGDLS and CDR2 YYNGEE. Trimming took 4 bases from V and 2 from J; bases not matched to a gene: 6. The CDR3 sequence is CASSTWTGGTGNTIYF. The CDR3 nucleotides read TGTGCCAGCAGCACCTGGACAGGGGGAACTGGAAACACCATATATTTT.

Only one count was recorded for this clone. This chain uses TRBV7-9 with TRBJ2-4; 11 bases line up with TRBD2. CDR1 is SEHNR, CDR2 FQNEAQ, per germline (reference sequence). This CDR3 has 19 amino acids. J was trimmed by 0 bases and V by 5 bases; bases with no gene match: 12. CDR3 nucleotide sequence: TGTGCCAGCAGCCCTCTCCCGGGACTAGCGGACTTAGCCAAAAACATTCAGTACTTC. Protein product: CASSPLPGLADLAKNIQYF.

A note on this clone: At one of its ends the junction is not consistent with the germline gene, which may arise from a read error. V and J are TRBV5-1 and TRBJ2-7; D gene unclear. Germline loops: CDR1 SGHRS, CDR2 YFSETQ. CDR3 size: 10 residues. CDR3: CASSSNEQYF. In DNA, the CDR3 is TGCGCCAGCAGCTCCAACGAGCAGTACTTC. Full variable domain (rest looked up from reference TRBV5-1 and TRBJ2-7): KAGVTQTPRYLIKTRGQQVTLSCSPISGHRSVSWYQQTPGQGLQFLFEYFSETQRNKGNFPGRFSGRQFSNSRSEMNVSTLELGDSALYLCASSSNEQYFGPGTRLTVT.